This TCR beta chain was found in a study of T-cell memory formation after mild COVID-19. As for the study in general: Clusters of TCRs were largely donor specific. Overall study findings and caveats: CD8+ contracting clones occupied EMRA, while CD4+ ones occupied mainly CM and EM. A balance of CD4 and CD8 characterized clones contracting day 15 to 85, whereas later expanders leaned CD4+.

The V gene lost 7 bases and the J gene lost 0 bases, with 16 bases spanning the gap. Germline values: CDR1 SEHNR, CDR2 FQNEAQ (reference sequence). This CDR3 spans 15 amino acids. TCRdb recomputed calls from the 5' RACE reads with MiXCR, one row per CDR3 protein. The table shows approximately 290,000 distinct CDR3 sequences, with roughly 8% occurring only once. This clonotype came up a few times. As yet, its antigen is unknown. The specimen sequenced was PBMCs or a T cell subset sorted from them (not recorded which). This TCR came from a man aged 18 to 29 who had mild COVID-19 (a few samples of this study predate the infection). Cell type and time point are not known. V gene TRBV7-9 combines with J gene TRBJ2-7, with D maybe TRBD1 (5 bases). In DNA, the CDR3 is TGTGCCAGCACGACCTACAGGAGTAGCTCCTACGAGCAGTACTTC. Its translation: CASTTYRSSSYEQYF.